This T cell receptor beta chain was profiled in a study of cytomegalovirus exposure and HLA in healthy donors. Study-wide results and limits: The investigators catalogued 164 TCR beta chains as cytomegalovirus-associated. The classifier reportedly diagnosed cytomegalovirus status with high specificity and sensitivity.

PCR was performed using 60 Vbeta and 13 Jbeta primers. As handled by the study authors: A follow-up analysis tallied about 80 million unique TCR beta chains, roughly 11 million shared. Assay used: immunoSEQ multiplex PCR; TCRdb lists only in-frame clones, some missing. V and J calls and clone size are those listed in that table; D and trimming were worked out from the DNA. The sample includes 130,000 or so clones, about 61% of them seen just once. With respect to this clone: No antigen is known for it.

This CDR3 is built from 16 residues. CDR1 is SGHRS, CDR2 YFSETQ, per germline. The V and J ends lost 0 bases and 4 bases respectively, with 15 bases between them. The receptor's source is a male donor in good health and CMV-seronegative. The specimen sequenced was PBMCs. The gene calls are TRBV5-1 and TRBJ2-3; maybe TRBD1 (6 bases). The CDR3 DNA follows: TGCGCCAGCAGCTTGGCCTCTCTGGGGGCCGCAGATACGCAGTATTTT. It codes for CASSLASLGAADTQYF.